The present TCR beta chain was sequenced within a study of blood T cell repertoires in COVID-19. Looking at the study overall: Collection of acute and convalescent COVID-19 samples took place in the United States, Italy and Spain.

The CDR3 totals 14 residues. Germline CDR1 and CDR2: LGHNA and YSLEER. V was cut by 1 base and J by 4 bases, with 9 bases left in between. The authors' processing: Reference gene primer amplification yielded estimated nucleated cell counts. The assay was immunoSEQ multiplex PCR, and TCRdb's table has in-frame clones only and misses some. Clonal size and the V and J genes are those of that table, whereas D and trimming came from the DNA. The sample lists 150,000 to 200,000 clones; about 92% were seen once. The chain couples TRBV4-3 to TRBJ2-3; no clear D. This TCR was sampled from a man younger than 45 with COVID-19, enrolled during active disease. Material: peripheral blood. The CDR3 here is CASSQVGEADTQYF. Here the CDR3 DNA reads TGCGCCAGCAGCCAAGTAGGAGAGGCAGATACGCAGTATTTT.